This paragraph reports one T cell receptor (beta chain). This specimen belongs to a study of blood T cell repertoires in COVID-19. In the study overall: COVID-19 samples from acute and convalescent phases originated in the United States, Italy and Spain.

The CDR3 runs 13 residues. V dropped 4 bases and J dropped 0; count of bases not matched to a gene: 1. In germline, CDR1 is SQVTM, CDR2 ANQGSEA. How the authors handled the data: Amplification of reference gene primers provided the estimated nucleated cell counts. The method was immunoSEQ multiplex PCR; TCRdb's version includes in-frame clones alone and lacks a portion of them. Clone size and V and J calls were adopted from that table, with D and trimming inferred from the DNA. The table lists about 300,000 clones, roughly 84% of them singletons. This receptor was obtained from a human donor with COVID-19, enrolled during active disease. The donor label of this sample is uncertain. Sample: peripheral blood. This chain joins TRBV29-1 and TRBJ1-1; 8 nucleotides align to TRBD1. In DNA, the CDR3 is TGCAGCGTTGGGACAGGGATGAACACTGAAGCTTTCTTT. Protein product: CSVGTGMNTEAFF.